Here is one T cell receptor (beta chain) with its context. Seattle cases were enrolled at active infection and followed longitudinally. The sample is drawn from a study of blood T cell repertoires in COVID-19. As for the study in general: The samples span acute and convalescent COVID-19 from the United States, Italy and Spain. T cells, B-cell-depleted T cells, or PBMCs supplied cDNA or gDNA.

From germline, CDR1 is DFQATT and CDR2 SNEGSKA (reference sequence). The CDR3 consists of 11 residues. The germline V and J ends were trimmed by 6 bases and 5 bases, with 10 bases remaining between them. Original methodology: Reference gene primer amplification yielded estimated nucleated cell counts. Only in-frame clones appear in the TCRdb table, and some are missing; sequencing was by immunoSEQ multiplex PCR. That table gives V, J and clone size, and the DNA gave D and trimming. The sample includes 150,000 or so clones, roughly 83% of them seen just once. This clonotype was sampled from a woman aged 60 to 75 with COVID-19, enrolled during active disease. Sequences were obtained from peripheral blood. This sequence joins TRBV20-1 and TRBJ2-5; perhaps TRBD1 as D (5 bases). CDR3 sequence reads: CSAGPGETQYF. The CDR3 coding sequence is TGCAGTGCGGGGCCCGGGGAGACCCAGTACTTC.